The present T cell receptor (beta chain) was sequenced within a study of molecular identifiers for immune sequencing clone quantification. Whole-study results and caveats: With a barcode shared among identical TCR molecules, highly expanded clone sizes could be underestimated.

Each CDR3 protein gets one entry after TCRdb re-called the PCR reads with MiXCR. The data contain about 630,000 distinct CDR3 sequences, about 25% of them singletons. Naive CD8 T cell sorting was performed on the CD8+CD4-CCR7+CD45RA+ phenotype. The CDR3 has 15 residues. The ends lost 4 bases at V and 4 bases at J; junction bases unmatched: 4. CDR1 and CDR2 from the germline V gene are SGHTA and FQGNSA. This clonotype was counted ten times or more. Its antigen is unidentified. What was sequenced was naive CD8+ T cells from blood, with Jurkat cell RNA spiked in. The subset was: FACS-sorted CD8+CD4-CCR7+CD45RA+ naive T cells. The TCR comes from a human donor in good health. Some libraries in this study had Jurkat cell RNA spiked in. The rearrangement joins TRBV7-2 to TRBJ2-7; 13 bases match TRBD2. The CDR3 bases are TGTGCCAGCAGCTACACTAGCGGGGGGGAGTACGAGCAGTACTTC. Translating it yields CASSYTSGGEYEQYF.